A selection of T cell receptor beta chains follows, all from one sample in a study of response to subunit inactivated influenza vaccine. Each CDR3 protein gets one entry after TCRdb re-called the RT-PCR reads with MiXCR. In the table there are 860,000 or so distinct CDR3 sequences, 21% of which are singletons. The sequencing here drew on PBMCs from blood, taken around 5 days after vaccination. These receptor sequences come from a man in his fifties who received an inactivated influenza vaccine. Each CDR3 is given with its conserved first and last residue. A D gene is named only where the DNA matches it firmly.

v_call: TRBV5-5
d_call: .
j_call: TRBJ2-3
cdr3_aa: CASSWTDTQYF

v_call: TRBV6-5
d_call: TRBD2
j_call: TRBJ2-5
cdr3_aa: CASSYSAGVFPETQYF

v_call: TRBV7-6
d_call: TRBD2
j_call: TRBJ2-1
cdr3_aa: CASSLEGSGGWNEQFF

v_call: TRBV7-8
d_call: TRBD2
j_call: TRBJ2-1
cdr3_aa: CASSPRRTSGRYNEQFF

v_call: TRBV9
d_call: TRBD1
j_call: TRBJ2-7
cdr3_aa: CASSPGGGQGIYEQYF

v_call: TRBV20-1
d_call: .
j_call: TRBJ2-3
cdr3_aa: CSATFGGSSTDTQYF

v_call: TRBV6-2/TRBV6-3
d_call: .
j_call: TRBJ2-7
cdr3_aa: CASTPGPQGKFAYEQYF

v_call: TRBV5-4
d_call: .
j_call: TRBJ2-7
cdr3_aa: CASSLYGTTYEQYF

v_call: TRBV24-1
d_call: TRBD1
j_call: TRBJ2-4
cdr3_aa: CATPDGRTGVNPKNIQYF

v_call: TRBV4-3
d_call: .
j_call: TRBJ2-7
cdr3_aa: CASSQDGRVGYEQYF

v_call: TRBV5-1
d_call: TRBD2
j_call: TRBJ2-5
cdr3_aa: CASSLGTRKEETQYF

v_call: TRBV5-1
d_call: TRBD1
j_call: TRBJ2-7
cdr3_aa: CASSLGQGDLYEQYF

v_call: TRBV7-9
d_call: .
j_call: TRBJ2-7
cdr3_aa: CASSLWMNGSYEQYF

v_call: TRBV5-6
d_call: .
j_call: TRBJ1-1
cdr3_aa: CASSLPIGLEGAFF